This entry describes one T cell receptor beta chain. This clonotype was picked up one time. Which antigen it targets is not known. No qualities accompany the bases; no much larger clone lies one base away. A read on its own is weak evidence. The library was prepared using 5' RACE. The run used an Illumina HiSeq 2500. A second PCR of roughly 7 to 12 cycles was performed with a sample-barcoded 5' primer and a J-beta primer mix. A template-switch 5' adaptor carrying 12 random nucleotides introduced a unique molecular identifier onto each TCR beta cDNA molecule. At least 3 million CDR3-containing paired-end reads were obtained from each sample. First-strand cDNA was synthesized from all RNA with the Mint cDNA synthesis kit, primed by a TRBC-specific oligonucleotide. Following uracil-DNA glycosylase treatment, all cDNA underwent a first 18-cycle PCR with the universal primers M1SS and BC2_uni_R. On the authors' methods: Normalization of each sample was performed by random selection of 1 million high-quality reads, each carrying a distinct molecular identifier. Reads sharing molecular identifiers were discarded rather than binned into consensus sequences. MiTCR, with a Q25 quality threshold and the strictest error-elimination algorithm, was used for CDR3 identification, clonotype clustering and error correction. A nonparametric unseen species model using Euler transformation provided a lower-bound estimate of total TCR beta diversity. TCRdb reprocessing: public reads trimmed at Q25 with fastp, clones called with MiXCR, in-frame beta chains kept. One record per CDR3 amino acid sequence lists the most common genes and DNA. In this record, the V and J calls reflect TCRdb's handling and not the investigators' own analysis. The sample table lists roughly 800,000 distinct CDR3 sequences, approximately 53% of them with a count of one. The ten largest clones add up to approximately 41% of the sample.

The data were taken from a study of blood T cells in healthy people across ages (dated by TCRdb to about 2015). Some background on the complete study: In model experiments, template switching captured about one uniquely barcoded TCR beta cDNA molecule for every two T cells. The study measured age-related changes in TCR beta repertoire diversity using deep sequencing normalized with unique cDNA molecular identifiers. Four age groups were formed from the donors: young (average 16 years), middle-aged (approximately 39), aged (more than 55) and long-lived (more than 75). To avoid experimental bias, donors of different ages were randomly spread across the sequencing lanes. Using the same blood draw, the study looked at two additional independent replicas of 1 million unique cDNA reads for two donors, one aged 18 to 30 and the other aged 80 or older.

Trimming removed 2 bases from V and 10 bases from J, leaving 15 bases between the germline ends. The CDR3 goes from the cysteine to the phenylalanine over 15 residues. Of the read, only the CDR3 DNA is kept; its 45 bases are in frame from base 1. Broad study findings and their caveats: Observed TCR beta diversity correlated strongly with the percentage of naive T cells measured by flow cytometry. Observed TCR beta diversity per million T cells fell roughly linearly with age, and a significant reduction was already apparent by age around 40. Estimates of total diversity based on one million sequenced T cells were regarded as lower bounds and as underestimates. Because donor CMV infection status was unknown, age-related changes in expanded clonotypes were potentially confounded. The long-lived group showed more naive CD4+ T cells, fewer expanded clones and increased TCR diversity than the aged group, suggesting age selection. Because profiling used bulk unsorted PBMCs, naive and antigen-experienced compartments could not be compared conclusively.

Systemically healthy Caucasian individuals from Russia, over 30 in total and aged about 6 to 95 years, were included as donors. Each donor gave about 9.8 milliliters of peripheral blood, drawn into EDTA-treated Vacutainer tubes. Ficoll-Paque density-gradient centrifugation was used to isolate PBMCs, with at least 7 million per sample. Total RNA, at least 6 micrograms per sample, was extracted from PBMCs with Trizol reagent. Naive CD45RAhigh/CD27high T cell percentages were measured by flow cytometry on a PBMC aliquot from every donor. The receptor chain draws on TRBV12-3 or TRBV12-4 and TRBJ1-6; a tentative D call is TRBD1 (5 bases match). This TCR derives from a man older than 75 in good health. The sequencing input was blood. CDR3 sequence: CASSLLGGIESPLHF. The nucleotide sequence reads as follows: TGTGCCAGCAGTTTATTGGGGGGAATCGAATCACCCCTCCACTTT.